This is a list of T cell receptor beta chains from one sample in a study of T cell responses to AZD1222 COVID-19 vaccine. Clones were read by immunoSEQ multiplex PCR, and TCRdb kept only the in-frame ones, dropping some. The table lists about 190,000 clones, roughly 93% of them singletons. The sequencing here drew on peripheral blood, taken on day 0 of AZD1222 vaccination. The receptors shown here come from an adult in good health. Both conserved end residues are part of each CDR3. D genes are given only for firm matches. Rows give clone size only sometimes, using once, few, many, or a class for an expanded clone.

abundance	v_gene	d_gene	j_gene	CDR3nt	CDR3aa
NA	TRBV7-8	NA	TRBJ2-6	TGTGCCAGCAGCCGGGGCGGAGGGGCCAACGTCCTGACTTTC	CASSRGGGANVLTF
NA	TRBV29-1	NA	TRBJ2-7	TGCAGCGTTGCAACTCCGGTCGAGCAGTACTTC	CSVATPVEQYF
NA	TRBV7-8	TRBD1	TRBJ2-4	TGTGCCAGCAGCACCGAGGGACAGGGGATTGGAAACATTCAGTACTTC	CASSTEGQGIGNIQYF
NA	TRBV10-1	NA	TRBJ2-1	TGCGCCAGCAGTGAATCGGTTGTAGCCTACAATGAGCAGTTCTTC	CASSESVVAYNEQFF
NA	TRBV6-1	TRBD2	TRBJ2-7	TGTGCCAGCAGTGTCTCTAGTGGCGGGGGCTCCTACGAGCAGTACTTC	CASSVSSGGGSYEQYF
NA	TRBV10-3	NA	TRBJ1-5	TGTGCCATCAGTGAGTCGAGAGGGACGAATCAGCCCCAGCATTTT	CAISESRGTNQPQHF
once	TRBV7-9	TRBD1	TRBJ1-4	TGTGCCAGCACCCAGGGGGGGGGCTGGGGTAATGAAAAACTGTTTTTT	CASTQGGGWGNEKLFF
NA	TRBV9	NA	TRBJ2-5	TGTGCCAGCAGCGTAGGGGACCAAGAGACCCAGTACTTC	CASSVGDQETQYF
NA	TRBV13	NA	TRBJ2-1	TGTGCCAGCAGCTTAGGGCGCAGGGACAATGAGCAGTTCTTC	CASSLGRRDNEQFF
NA	TRBV5-1	TRBD1	TRBJ2-2	TGCGCCAGCAGCTCCGGACAGGGGTACACCGGGGAGCTGTTTTTT	CASSSGQGYTGELFF
NA	TRBV29-1	TRBD2	TRBJ2-3	TGCAGCGTTGTCACTAGCGGGAGCACAGATACGCAGTATTTT	CSVVTSGSTDTQYF
NA	TRBV6-1	NA	TRBJ1-2	TGTGCCAGCAGTGATCGGGACGTCGATAGCTACACCTTC	CASSDRDVDSYTF
NA	TRBV4-1	NA	TRBJ1-4	TGCGCCAGCAGCCCCTTCGGGGCGTATGAAAAACTGTTTTTT	CASSPFGAYEKLFF
NA	TRBV27	NA	TRBJ1-1	TGTGCCAGTGCGCGACAGTTGAACACTGAAGCTTTCTTT	CASARQLNTEAFF
NA	TRBV12-3/TRBV12-4	NA	TRBJ2-7	TGTGCCAGTGCGACGGGGCCGGGTTTAAAGCAGTACTTC	CASATGPGLKQYF
NA	TRBV2	TRBD2	TRBJ2-5	TGTGCCAGCAGTGAGACTAGCGGGAGTCTAGAGACCCAGTACTTC	CASSETSGSLETQYF
few	TRBV4-1	TRBD1	TRBJ2-2	TGCGCCAGCAGCAGGGGGCCGGGGACCGGGGAGCTGTTTTTT	CASSRGPGTGELFF
NA	TRBV7-6	TRBD1	TRBJ1-1	TGTGCCAGCAGCTCTGGACAGGGACGGATAGGGAACACTGAAGCTTTCTTT	CASSSGQGRIGNTEAFF
NA	TRBV24-1	TRBD2	TRBJ2-1	TGTGCCACCAGTGATCCGGGACTAGCGGGACCCGGGAATGAGCAGTTCTTC	CATSDPGLAGPGNEQFF
NA	TRBV5-1	NA	TRBJ1-2	TGCGCCAGCAGCTTGGGAGGGGTTGTTGGCTATGGCTACACCTTC	CASSLGGVVGYGYTF
NA	TRBV28	NA	TRBJ1-1	TGTGCCAGCAGGGTACAGGGTCGCCACACTGAAGCTTTCTTT	CASRVQGRHTEAFF
NA	TRBV27	NA	TRBJ2-7	TGTGCCAGCAGTCCTGGGCCCCACGAGCAGTACTTC	CASSPGPHEQYF
NA	TRBV2	NA	TRBJ2-7	TGTGCCAGCAGGTCGTGGGAGGTGAGTCTCGAGCAGTACTTC	CASRSWEVSLEQYF
NA	TRBV27	TRBD2	TRBJ2-1	TGTGCCAGCAGCATCGGGGGGGGATACAATGAGCAGTTCTTC	CASSIGGGYNEQFF
NA	TRBV5-6	TRBD2	TRBJ2-7	TGTGCCAGCAGCCCTGGGGGTTTTAGCGGGAGGTCCTACGAGCAGTACTTC	CASSPGGFSGRSYEQYF
NA	TRBV7-8	NA	TRBJ2-5	TGTGCCAGCCGCTTGACGTTGGTATCGGAGACCCAGTACTTC	CASRLTLVSETQYF
NA	TRBV6-1	NA	TRBJ2-1	TGTGCCAGCAGTGATAGTAGCGACTCCTACAATGAGCAGTTCTTC	CASSDSSDSYNEQFF
NA	TRBV24-1	TRBD1	TRBJ2-3	TGTGCCACCAGCGCGGGGGACAGGGGCACAGATACGCAGTATTTT	CATSAGDRGTDTQYF
NA	TRBV5-5	TRBD1	TRBJ1-2	TGTGCCAGCAGCGTAATAGGGGACAGGGCGGGTGGCTACACCTTC	CASSVIGDRAGGYTF
NA	TRBV6-5	NA	TRBJ2-5	TGTGCCAGCAGTCGAGGACAGTTCTTTGGGGAGACCCAGTACTTC	CASSRGQFFGETQYF
NA	TRBV4-1	TRBD1	TRBJ2-7	TGCGCCAGCAGCCAACCTGACAGGGTCTTATCCTACGAGCAGTACTTC	CASSQPDRVLSYEQYF
NA	TRBV28	NA	TRBJ1-1	TGTGCCAGCAGTTTATGGGGACGGATTAACACTGAAGCTTTCTTT	CASSLWGRINTEAFF
NA	TRBV6-5	TRBD1	TRBJ1-5	TGTGCCAGCAGCCTCGGACAGGGCAGCAGACAGCCCCAGCATTTT	CASSLGQGSRQPQHF
many	TRBV19	NA	TRBJ1-1	TGTGCCAGTAGTCAATTTCGCGGGGAAGCTTTCTTT	CASSQFRGEAFF
NA	TRBV7-3	NA	TRBJ2-1	TGTGCCAGCAGCTTTCCAGAAGGCGAGTCTTCCTACAATGAGCAGTTCTTC	CASSFPEGESSYNEQFF
NA	TRBV20-1	NA	TRBJ1-5	TGCAGTGCTAGTTCTAACAGGATTAGCAATCAGCCCCAGCATTTT	CSASSNRISNQPQHF
NA	TRBV2	NA	TRBJ2-7	TGTGCCAGCGACCAAAACCGCTCGGGAAGGGAGCAGTACTTC	CASDQNRSGREQYF
NA	TRBV28	NA	TRBJ2-7	TGTGCCAGCAGTACAGGGTTGAACGAGCAGTACTTC	CASSTGLNEQYF
NA	TRBV9	TRBD2	TRBJ2-2	TGTGCCAGCAGCGACCGACTAGCGGGAGGCTTTACAAACACCGGGGAGCTGTTTTTT	CASSDRLAGGFTNTGELFF
once	TRBV6-5	NA	TRBJ2-1	TGTGCCAGCATTCCCCCGGGGGCTTACAATGAGCAGTTCTTC	CASIPPGAYNEQFF
once	TRBV25-1	NA	TRBJ2-6	TGTGCCAGCAGTGAAAATGGGGCCAACGTCCTGACTTTC	CASSENGANVLTF
NA	TRBV21-1	NA	TRBJ1-1	TGTGCCAGCAGCGGCCCGGGACACCCGAACACTGAAGCTTTCTTT	CASSGPGHPNTEAFF
once	TRBV20-1	NA	TRBJ1-1	TGCAGTGCTAGTCCAGGGGCGCTGAACACTGAAGCTTTCTTT	CSASPGALNTEAFF
few	TRBV7-9	TRBD1	TRBJ1-1	TGTGCCAGCAGCTATCGACAGGGGGCGAACACTGAAGCTTTCTTT	CASSYRQGANTEAFF
NA	TRBV5-1	NA	TRBJ2-2	TGCGCCAGCAGCCAGGGACAATTGGACACCGGGGAGCTGTTTTTT	CASSQGQLDTGELFF
NA	TRBV6-6	NA	TRBJ2-3	TGTGCCAGCAGCATGGCCGGAGGAACAGATACGCAGTATTTT	CASSMAGGTDTQYF
NA	TRBV27	NA	TRBJ1-2	TGTGCCAGCAGACCTAAGCATGGCTACACCTTC	CASRPKHGYTF
NA	TRBV10-2	TRBD1	TRBJ2-7	TGCGCCAGAAGACAGGGGTACGAGCAGTACTTC	CARRQGYEQYF
NA	TRBV7-2	TRBD1	TRBJ2-5	TGTGCCAGCAGCCCGGACAGGGGGCCAGAGACCCAGTACTTC	CASSPDRGPETQYF
NA	TRBV19	NA	TRBJ2-2	TGTGCCAGTAGTATAAAGGCTTCCGGCGGGGAGCTGTTTTTT	CASSIKASGGELFF
NA	TRBV5-6	NA	TRBJ1-5	TGTGCCAGCAGCTTAGGTTCTCAGCCCCAGCATTTT	CASSLGSQPQHF
NA	TRBV2	NA	TRBJ1-2	TGTGCCAGCAGTGAAGCGCTGTTGACGAACTATGGCTACACCTTC	CASSEALLTNYGYTF
NA	TRBV30	NA	TRBJ2-1	TGTGCCTGGAGTGTATATCAAGGGGCGCCTGAGCAGTTCTTC	CAWSVYQGAPEQFF
NA	TRBV11-2	NA	TRBJ2-3	TGTGCCAGCAGCTTAGACAGGGGCGGCACAGATACGCAGTATTTT	CASSLDRGGTDTQYF
NA	TRBV4-2	NA	TRBJ2-3	TGTGCCAGCAGCCAAGAAGTGGCGACAGATACGCAGTATTTT	CASSQEVATDTQYF
NA	TRBV28	NA	TRBJ2-5	TGTGCCAGCAGCCTCCCTGGCAGAAAAGAGACCCAGTACTTC	CASSLPGRKETQYF
NA	TRBV9	TRBD1	TRBJ1-2	TGTGCCAGCAGCCCAGAAATTGGACAGGGGAAAAATGGCTACACCTTC	CASSPEIGQGKNGYTF